This TCR beta chain was observed in a study of cytomegalovirus exposure and HLA in healthy donors. Across the whole study: The 120 validation repertoires, a later analysis reported, used the same platform as the 600 to 700 repertoires from the first cohort. General study results and limits: In the 130 or so validation repertoires, a later analysis found that first-cohort TCR clusters tended to co-occur.

The validation cohort, a group of more than 100 subjects, included the donors and was separate from the roughly 720-subject first cohort. On this clone: As yet, its antigen is unknown.

The V segment lost 4 bases and the J segment 3 bases; nucleotides outside the gene matches: 6. Germline CDR1 is SGHAT and CDR2 is FQNNGV. This CDR3 has 15 amino acids. The protocol was immunoSEQ multiplex PCR, while the TCRdb copy is restricted to in-frame clones and leaves out a portion. In the table there are about 160,000 clones, approximately 86% of which are singletons. The clonotype comes from a woman aged 18 to 35 in good health and CMV-seronegative. The sample taken for sequencing was PBMCs. V and J are TRBV11-2 and TRBJ1-1; 9 bases match TRBD1. CDR3: CASSSSDRGDTEAFF. CDR3 in DNA: TGTGCCAGCAGCTCCTCGGACAGGGGAGACACTGAAGCTTTCTTT.